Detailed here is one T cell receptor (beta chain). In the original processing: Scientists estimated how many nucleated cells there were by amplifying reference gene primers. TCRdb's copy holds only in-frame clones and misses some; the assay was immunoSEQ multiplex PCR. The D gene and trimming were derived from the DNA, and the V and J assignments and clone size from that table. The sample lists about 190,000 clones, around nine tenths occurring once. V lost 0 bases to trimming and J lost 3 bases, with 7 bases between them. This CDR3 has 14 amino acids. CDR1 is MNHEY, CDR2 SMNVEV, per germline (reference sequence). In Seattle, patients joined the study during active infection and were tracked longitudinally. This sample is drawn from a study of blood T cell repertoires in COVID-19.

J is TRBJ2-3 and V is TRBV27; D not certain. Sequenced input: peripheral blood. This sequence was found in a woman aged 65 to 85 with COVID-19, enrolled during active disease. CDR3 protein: CASSLSRHTDTQYF. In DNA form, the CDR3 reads TGTGCCAGCAGTTTATCACGACATACAGATACGCAGTATTTT.